Below are 19 T cell receptor beta chains sequenced from a single sample in a study of T cell repertoires in cytomegalovirus infection. TCRdb called the reads again in MiXCR, with one record for every CDR3 protein. Of 450,000 to 600,000 distinct CDR3 sequences listed, roughly 10% are singletons. Sequencing was done on a sample of PBMCs. The source of these receptors is a human donor in good health (CMV status not recorded). Some clones in this sample may be carry-over from other donors' samples.

This clonotype came up many times. The chain carries TRBV7-2 and TRBJ2-1, with 13 bases fitting TRBD2. The CDR3 covers 16 residues. In germline, CDR1 is SGHTA, CDR2 FQGNSA. Trimming took 3 bases from V and 8 from J; bases not matched to a gene: 7. The CDR3 DNA reads as TGTGCCAGCAGCTTCAGGGGACTAGCGGGGAGGGATGAGCAGTTCTTC. Amino acids: CASSFRGLAGRDEQFF.

This clonotype occurred many times. The V and J genes are TRBV12-3 or TRBV12-4 and TRBJ1-3; a possible D gene is TRBD1 (5 bases). V lost 2 bases and J lost 0, with 8 bases in between. The CDR3 has 15 residues. CDR3 in DNA: TGTGCCAGCAGTTTAACAGGAGACTCTGGAAACACCATATATTTT. It specifies CASSLTGDSGNTIYF.

Many counts were recorded for this clonotype. This chain links TRBV6-5 with TRBJ2-1; 7 nucleotides match TRBD2. Germline CDR1 and CDR2: MNHEY and SVGAGI. V lost 2 bases and J lost 1; bases outside the gene matches: 5. The CDR3 length is 16 residues. The CDR3 nucleotides are TGTGCCAGCAGTTACGCGAGCGGGGCTTCCTACAATGAGCAGTTCTTC. As protein: CASSYASGASYNEQFF.

In this sample, this clonotype turned up many times. The chain is built from TRBV11-1 and TRBJ2-1, with 7 bases aligning to TRBD1. Trimming took 5 bases from V and 6 from J; bases not matched to a gene: 13. The CDR3 consists of 16 residues. Germline V lookup: CDR1 SGHAT, CDR2 FQDESV (reference sequence). CDR3 coding DNA: TGTGCCAGCAGCAAGAGGACAGGAGGCCCCGTCAATGAGCAGTTCTTC. This translates into CASSKRTGGPVNEQFF.

This clonotype was recorded at least ten times. The chain uses TRBV7-3 and TRBJ2-2; 10 positions agree with TRBD2. V was pared by 8 bases and J by 4 bases, with 7 bases of the junction left unmatched. The CDR3 is 15 residues long. Germline loops: CDR1 SGHTA, CDR2 FQGTGA. CDR3 sequence reads: CASRASGSPTGELFF. As DNA, the CDR3 is TGTGCCAGCCGCGCTAGCGGGAGTCCCACCGGGGAGCTGTTTTTT.

V and J are TRBV9 and TRBJ2-5, with D maybe TRBD2 (6 bases). Trimming cost V 0 bases and J 5 bases, with 11 bases left between them. Germline V gene data show CDR1 as SGDLS and CDR2 as YYNGEE. The CDR3 contains 14 residues. For the CDR3, the DNA is TGTGCCAGCAGCGTAGGCGGGGATCGGGAGACCCAGTACTTC. The encoded protein is CASSVGGDRETQYF.

The J gene is TRBJ1-2, the V gene TRBV7-9; weak D call: TRBD1 (5 bases). Germline values: CDR1 SEHNR, CDR2 FQNEAQ (reference sequence). Trimming stripped 3 bases from V and 3 bases from J, with 14 bases between. The CDR3 loop spans 15 amino acids. This CDR3 reads CASSFGGTADYGYTF. The CDR3 region has the DNA TGTGCCAGCAGCTTTGGGGGGACTGCTGACTATGGCTACACCTTC.

This clonotype has only a few counts. The chain carries TRBV6-1 and TRBJ2-7; TRBD1 aligns across 10 bases. V shed 10 bases, J shed 2 bases, and the junction held 11 bases outside the gene matches. Germline loops: CDR1 MNHNS, CDR2 SASEGT. CDR3 length: 15 residues. DNA of the CDR3: TGTGCCACCGGGACAGGGGTGAATGAGGCCTACGAGCAGTACTTC. Translated, it gives CATGTGVNEAYEQYF.

This clonotype was picked up many times. J is TRBJ1-4 and V is TRBV2; TRBD1 might be the D (6 bases). Trimming removed 0 bases at V and 8 bases at J, with 16 bases between. The CDR3 has 16 amino acids. Looked up from germline, CDR1 is SNHLY and CDR2 is FYNNEI. The CDR3 DNA is TGTGCCAGCAGTGAAGCCGGGACACGGTTAGGGGAAAAACTGTTTTTT. This encodes CASSEAGTRLGEKLFF.

In this sample, this clonotype turned up many times. The chain combines TRBV7-9 with TRBJ1-2; TRBD1 aligns across 7 bases. The CDR3 covers 16 residues. V trimming: 1 base; J trimming: 0 bases; junction bases outside the gene matches: 5. In germline, CDR1 is SEHNR, CDR2 FQNEAQ (reference sequence). CDR3 region: CASSLGRTGANYGYTF. The DNA for the CDR3 is TGTGCCAGCAGCTTAGGGAGGACAGGAGCTAACTATGGCTACACCTTC.

This chain joins TRBV12-3 or TRBV12-4 and TRBJ1-4; tentatively, D is TRBD1 (5 bases). V shed 5 bases and J shed 4 bases, with 17 bases lying between them. The CDR3 loop spans 16 amino acids. The CDR3 DNA sequence: TGTGCCAGCAGTCTACTTACAGGTTCCCTTAATGAAAAACTGTTTTTT. Translated: CASSLLTGSLNEKLFF.

Many counts were recorded for this clonotype. V is TRBV7-9 and J is TRBJ2-5, with D possibly matching TRBD2 (6 bases). Germline-derived CDR1 and CDR2 are SEHNR and FQNEAQ (reference sequence). V gave up 5 bases and J gave up 1 base, with 11 bases separating them. The CDR3 contains 14 residues. In nucleotides, the CDR3 is TGTGCCAGCAGCGTTTGGGGGGTCCAAGAGACCCAGTACTTC. Its translation: CASSVWGVQETQYF.

This clonotype was detected ten times or more. The chain has TRBV20-1 and TRBJ2-3, with 10 positions matching TRBD1. V shed 3 bases and J 4 bases; nucleotides not matched to a gene: 4. Germline lookup yields CDR1 DFQATT and CDR2 SNEGSKA (reference sequence). The CDR3 totals 14 residues. The CDR3 is CSARGQGFSDTQYF. The CDR3 bases are TGCAGTGCTAGGGGACAGGGGTTCTCAGATACGCAGTATTTT.

The gene calls are TRBV9 and TRBJ2-7; 9 nucleotides line up with TRBD2. The germline CDR1 and CDR2 sequences are SGDLS and YYNGEE. This CDR3 has 17 amino acids. Trimming took 2 bases from V and 1 from J; bases not matched to a gene: 10. The CDR3 sequence is CASSVHPGGLASYEQYF. In DNA, the CDR3 is TGTGCCAGCAGCGTCCACCCAGGGGGACTAGCTTCCTACGAGCAGTACTTC.

The chain uses TRBV29-1 and TRBJ1-2; TRBD1 is a possible D gene (5 bases). CDR3 length equals 13 residues. The V gene's germline CDR1 is SQVTM and CDR2 ANQGSEA. V lost 3 bases and J 2 bases, leaving 10 bases between the germline ends. The chain's CDR3 is CSVEAGMNYGYTF. The CDR3 coding sequence is TGCAGCGTTGAGGCAGGGATGAACTATGGCTACACCTTC.

This clonotype has a count of ten or more. The gene calls are TRBV12-3 or TRBV12-4 and TRBJ1-1; no clear D gene. CDR3 length: 13 amino acids. V shed 4 bases and J shed 4 bases, with 10 bases lying between them. The DNA of the CDR3 is TGTGCCAGCAGTTCGGATATCTTCACTGAAGCTTTCTTT. Its translation: CASSSDIFTEAFF.

This clonotype came up many times. The CDR3 is CSVTGQGADTQYF. As DNA, the CDR3 is TGCAGCGTGACGGGACAGGGGGCAGATACGCAGTATTTT. This chain links TRBV29-1 with TRBJ2-3; TRBD1 matches 11 bases. The germline CDR1 and CDR2 sequences are SQVTM and ANQGSEA. The CDR3 spans 13 residues. J lost 4 bases, V lost 6 bases, and 3 bases had no gene match.

This clonotype has a handful of counts. The gene calls are TRBV13 and TRBJ1-6, with 9 positions matching TRBD1. Germline lookup yields CDR1 PRHDT and CDR2 FYEKMQ (reference sequence). V was pared by 5 bases and J by 7 bases, with 9 bases of the junction left unmatched. The CDR3 extends over 16 amino acids. The CDR3 loop reads CASSTRDREGNSPLHF. In DNA, the CDR3 is TGTGCCAGCAGCACCCGGGACAGGGAGGGCAATTCACCCCTCCACTTT.

With respect to this clonotype: This may stem from a read error, because a much larger clone lies one nucleotide away. The chain couples TRBV6-6 to TRBJ1-3; 7 bases line up with TRBD1. V lost 8 bases and J lost 6; bases outside the gene matches: 13. The CDR3 consists of 15 residues. The germline gives CDR1 MNHNY, CDR2 SVGAGI (reference sequence). The DNA for the CDR3 is TGTGCCAGCGGCCACCGACAGGGAAATGAAAACACCATATATTTT. This codes for CASGHRQGNENTIYF.